The sequence of this T cell receptor beta chain was determined in a study of pediatric ulcerative colitis. V was clipped by 4 bases and J by 5 bases, with 14 bases between them. Germline-derived CDR1 and CDR2 are SEHNR and FQNEAQ (reference sequence). This CDR3 has 14 residues. The assay was run at survey level. The protocol was immunoSEQ multiplex PCR, while the TCRdb copy is restricted to in-frame clones and leaves out a portion. Counted here are fewer than 40,000 clones, roughly 83% occurring once; the ten biggest clones make up 23%. Only a few counts were recorded for this clone. Its antigen remains unidentified. Ulcerative colitis patients received no immunosuppressive medication before the diagnostic colonoscopy. Overall study results and limits: A couple of rectal CDR3 clonotypes occurred in all ulcerative colitis patients. In rectum, acute severe colitis had expanded clones and less diversity.

The sequenced material came from blood. The chain is built from TRBV7-9 and TRBJ1-2; tentative D call: TRBD1 (6 bases). The receptor was derived from a girl between 10 and 17 years old with moderate ulcerative colitis. CDR3 sequence (DNA): TGTGCCAGCAGCTCTTCAGGGGCAGCATATGGCTACACCTTC. Amino acid sequence: CASSSSGAAYGYTF. The full variable domain, rest sourced from reference TRBV7-9 and TRBJ1-2, is DTGVSQNPRHKITKRGQNVTFRCDPISEHNRLYWYRQTLGQGPEFLTYFQNEAQLEKSRLLSDRFSAERPKGSFSTLEIQRTEQGDSAMYLCASSSSGAAYGYTFGSGTRLTVV.